This is a list of T cell receptor beta chains from one sample in a study of fetal regulatory T cell absence and autoimmunity. TCRdb's table, derived via immunoSEQ multiplex PCR, lists solely in-frame clones and lacks some. The top ten clones hold 1.5% to 2% of a sample with about 95,000 clones, 55% to 75% of them seen once. Specimen: pancreas tissue. The receptors were sampled from a male donor with IPEX syndrome. Both conserved end residues are trimmed from each CDR3. Some rows mark clone size as missing; the rest say once, few, many or name a class of expanded clone.

j_call | clone_size | v_call | cdr3_length | cdr3_aa
TRBJ2-2 | few | TRBV7-9 | 10 | ASSLTPGELF
TRBJ2-7 | NA | TRBV6-1 | 14 | ASSGVLGRGKYEQY
TRBJ1-2 | NA | TRBV30 | 12 | AWSVLQGAYGYT
TRBJ2-7 | NA | TRBV30 | 11 | AWSVVQGAEQY
TRBJ2-5 | NA | TRBV6-5 | 10 | ASRGPQETQY
TRBJ2-2 | NA | TRBV27 | 12 | ASSRGGPPGELF
TRBJ2-5 | NA | TRBV5-6 | 13 | ASSFLERAQETQY
TRBJ1-1 | few | TRBV7-9 | 10 | ASSLRPDQAF
TRBJ1-1 | NA | TRBV5-1 | 12 | ASKVAGRYSEAF
TRBJ1-1 | once | TRBV5-1 | 14 | ASSSGQILGGTEAF
TRBJ1-2 | NA | TRBV5-1 | 15 | ASSIGRDRAPNYGYT
TRBJ2-3 | NA | TRBV5-1 | 14 | ASSLEAAGGLDTQY
TRBJ1-4 | NA | TRBV19 | 11 | ASSGTGGGKLF
TRBJ2-7 | NA | TRBV7-9 | 11 | ASSPRDIYEQY
TRBJ1-1 | NA | TRBV7-2 | 13 | ASSLDRGWDTEAF
TRBJ1-2 | NA | TRBV9 | 14 | ASSVRPPGTFDGYT
TRBJ2-3 | NA | TRBV2 | 13 | ASSSGGASTDTQY
TRBJ1-2 | NA | TRBV5-6 | 11 | ASSLGGGRGYT
TRBJ2-3 | NA | TRBV14 | 12 | ASSQYREADTQY
TRBJ1-1 | once | TRBV10-1 | 10 | ASSELNTEAF
TRBJ1-5 | NA | TRBV7-6 | 11 | ASSHRQNQPQH
TRBJ2-1 | NA | TRBV2 | 14 | ASKGLASIFYNEQF
TRBJ2-4 | NA | TRBV9 | 12 | ASSAGLAKNIQY
TRBJ2-2 | few | TRBV5-1 | 11 | ASSLGYTGELF
TRBJ2-1 | NA | TRBV10-3 | 12 | AISFSGGGPSEF
TRBJ1-2 | NA | TRBV6-5 | 13 | ASRPGDRLLYGYT
TRBJ2-7 | few | TRBV20-1 | 9 | SARAGGEQY
TRBJ1-5 | NA | TRBV6-5 | 11 | ASSGSLDQPQH
TRBJ2-7 | NA | TRBV21-1 | 14 | ASSKVGLARSYEQY
TRBJ1-4 | once | TRBV27 | 12 | ASSLGATNEKLF
TRBJ2-1 | NA | TRBV5-1 | 15 | ASSLGLAGGSYNEQF
TRBJ1-5 | few | TRBV6-1 | 13 | AISATDFSNQPQH
TRBJ2-7 | NA | TRBV11-2 | 13 | ASSQEGLAGVEQY
TRBJ2-1 | NA | TRBV5-1 | 14 | ASSLAAGGTYNEQF
TRBJ1-1 | NA | TRBV19 | 9 | ASSILGEAF
TRBJ1-2 | NA | TRBV11-3 | 11 | ASSLGGHYGYT
TRBJ1-1 | NA | TRBV20-1 | 9 | SARDRRDAF
TRBJ1-1 | NA | TRBV6-5 | 12 | ASSYSPGGTEAF
TRBJ2-7 | NA | TRBV6-4 | 14 | ASSDSIDSYSYEQY
TRBJ1-1 | NA | TRBV4-1 | 11 | ASSQDKGTEAF
TRBJ2-2 | NA | TRBV7-6 | 15 | ASSFPTSGSYTGELF
TRBJ1-2 | NA | TRBV6-5 | 13 | ASSYSKDRGIGYT
TRBJ1-1 | NA | TRBV7-2 | 9 | ASDRYTEAF
TRBJ1-1 | NA | TRBV29-1 | 14 | SVEEGRGGRDTEAF
TRBJ2-2 | NA | TRBV27 | 14 | ASSPLLAGGTGELF
TRBJ2-3 | NA | TRBV11-3 | 14 | ASSGKTDRGTDTQY
TRBJ2-3 | NA | TRBV29-1 | 14 | SVHGLPYPNTDTQY
TRBJ2-1 | NA | TRBV27 | 9 | ASSTYNEQF